The 14 T cell receptor beta chains listed next were all sequenced from one sample in a study of response to subunit inactivated influenza vaccine. TCRdb passed the RT-PCR reads through MiXCR, listing each CDR3 protein once. Of about 170,000 distinct CDR3 sequences detected, more than 10% appear once; the ten largest clones hold around 28%. These data were also reused for a study on T cells expressing NK-cell markers. According to that study: The TCR beta cDNA came from 5'RACE template switching with UMIs.

This sample comprised CD8+ T cells sorted from PBMCs, obtained about 13 days after vaccination. These TCRs come from a man aged 45-65 years who received an inactivated influenza vaccine.

Only a few counts were recorded for this clonotype. The chain uses TRBV6-1 and TRBJ1-2; no clear D gene. Germline CDR1 and CDR2: MNHNS and SASEGT. The length of the CDR3 is 14 residues. Trimming left V 2 bases short and J 1 base short, with 8 bases between. The DNA for the CDR3 is TGTGCCAGCAGTGAATCCCTGATTAACTATGGCTACACCTTC. Protein sequence: CASSESLINYGYTF.

This clonotype was seen more than once but under ten times. The chain recombines TRBV5-1 with TRBJ2-7, with TRBD1 identical over 10 bases. Trimming removed 0 bases from V and 3 bases from J; junction bases left unmatched: 0. The germline V gene encodes CDR1 SGHRS and CDR2 YFSETQ. This CDR3 contains 14 residues. For the CDR3, the DNA is TGCGCCAGCAGCTTGGGGGACAGGGGCTACGAGCAGTACTTC. Its translation: CASSLGDRGYEQYF. The full variable domain, completed using reference TRBV5-1 and TRBJ2-7, is KAGVTQTPRYLIKTRGQQVTLSCSPISGHRSVSWYQQTPGQGLQFLFEYFSETQRNKGNFPGRFSGRQFSNSRSEMNVSTLELGDSALYLCASSLGDRGYEQYFGPGTRLTVT.

This clonotype was seen only a few times. This rearrangement joins TRBV7-9 to TRBJ2-7; D is perhaps TRBD1 or TRBD2 (5 bases each). The V and J ends lost 6 bases and 3 bases respectively, with 9 bases between them. This CDR3 contains 12 residues. Germline values: CDR1 SEHNR, CDR2 FQNEAQ (reference sequence). The CDR3 nucleotides are TGTGCCAGCAGTCGGGACGGCTACGAGCAGTACTTC. Translation gives CASSRDGYEQYF.

This clonotype was seen ten or more times. V usage is TRBV4-2 and J usage is TRBJ2-1, with 10 bases fitting TRBD2. Trimming cost V 4 bases and J 5 bases; bases outside gene matches: 2. Germline CDR1 is LGHNA and CDR2 is YNFKEQ. This CDR3 comprises 14 residues. The CDR3 protein is CASSLGLADNEQFF. Here the CDR3 DNA reads TGTGCCAGCAGCCTCGGACTAGCGGACAATGAGCAGTTCTTC.

This clonotype has ten or more counts. The chain employs TRBV4-1 and TRBJ2-7; D is uncertain. V lost 0 bases, J lost 0 bases, and 15 bases lay in between. The CDR3 consists of 17 residues. The germline CDR1 and CDR2 sequences are MGHRA and YSYEKL. DNA of the CDR3: TGCGCCAGCAGCCAAGATCCCGGCCAGAAAAGCTCCTACGAGCAGTACTTC. Residues: CASSQDPGQKSSYEQYF.

Sample share makes this clonotype medium-sized (0.01 to 0.1%). V is TRBV20-1 and J is TRBJ2-1, with D perhaps assigned TRBD1 or TRBD2 (5 bases each). Trimming shortened V by 0 bases and J by 2 bases, and 14 bases separated the two germline ends. This CDR3 region has 16 residues. CDR1 is DFQATT and CDR2 is SNEGSKA in the germline V gene (reference sequence). CDR3 bases: TGCAGTGCTAGAGAAGAGGGGACGACGACCTACAATGAGCAGTTCTTC. The encoded protein is CSAREEGTTTYNEQFF.

The rearrangement links TRBV12-3 or TRBV12-4 to TRBJ2-1; 14 nucleotides align to TRBD2. This CDR3 has 17 residues. V lost 5 bases, J lost 5 bases, and 8 bases stayed unmatched. The CDR3 DNA reads as TGTGCCAGCAGTCCGGACGGACTAGCGGGGGGTCACAATGAGCAGTTCTTC. Translated, it gives CASSPDGLAGGHNEQFF.

This clonotype has at least ten counts. The V and J genes are TRBV20-1 and TRBJ2-7; 9 bases match TRBD1. The germline V gene encodes CDR1 DFQATT and CDR2 SNEGSKA (reference sequence). The CDR3 spans 14 residues. V was pared by 0 bases and J by 6 bases, with 6 bases of the junction left unmatched. The CDR3 protein is CSARDMGQGSEQYF. The CDR3 bases are TGCAGTGCTAGAGATATGGGACAGGGAAGCGAGCAGTACTTC.

Many counts were recorded for this clonotype. This rearrangement joins TRBV9 to TRBJ2-3; 8 bases line up with TRBD2. The CDR3 has 12 residues. Trimming cost V 4 bases and J 8 bases; bases outside gene matches: 3. Per germline, CDR1 SGDLS and CDR2 YYNGEE. The CDR3 spells CASSISGSTQYF. DNA for the CDR3: TGTGCCAGCAGCATAAGCGGGAGTACGCAGTATTTT.

This clonotype has more than one count but fewer than ten. V usage is TRBV4-1 and J usage is TRBJ1-6; maybe TRBD1 (5 bases). The CDR3 consists of 20 residues. CDR1 and CDR2 (germline): MGHRA, YSYEKL. The V and J ends lost 2 bases and 5 bases respectively, with 25 bases between them. CDR3 residues: CASSQTPGLEASPHNSPLHF. CDR3 coding DNA: TGCGCCAGCAGCCAAACTCCGGGACTCGAGGCCTCTCCTCATAATTCACCCCTCCACTTT.

The CDR3, as DNA: TGTGCCAGCAGTTTATTGGTGAGCTCCTACAATGAGCAGTTCTTC. Its protein product is CASSLLVSSYNEQFF. This chain joins TRBV28 and TRBJ2-1; D not resolved. Germline V gives CDR1 MDHEN, CDR2 SYDVKM. CDR3 length: 15 amino acids. Trimming took 1 base from V and 0 from J, leaving 7 bases between them. The whole variable domain, filled in from reference TRBV28 and TRBJ2-1, reads DVKVTQSSRYLVKRTGEKVFLECVQDMDHENMFWYRQDPGLGLRLIYFSYDVKMKEKGDIPEGYSVSREKKERFSLILESASTNQTSMYLCASSLLVSSYNEQFFGPGTRLTVL.

This clonotype was seen a few times. The chain is built from TRBV27 and TRBJ2-1; D not certain. This CDR3 spans 14 amino acids. The germline V and J ends were trimmed by 1 base and 8 bases, with 12 bases remaining between them. Per germline, CDR1 MNHEY and CDR2 SMNVEV (reference sequence). The CDR3 region is CASSLYPQVDEQFF. The CDR3 DNA sequence: TGTGCCAGCAGTTTATATCCCCAAGTAGATGAGCAGTTCTTC.

This clonotype came up many times. This sequence joins TRBV12-3 or TRBV12-4 and TRBJ2-7; no reliable D call. The CDR3 totals 12 residues. The V gene lost 3 bases and the J gene lost 4 bases, with 7 bases spanning the gap. This CDR3 is CASSLSRYEQYF. The CDR3 coding sequence is TGTGCCAGCAGTTTGTCGCGTTACGAGCAGTACTTC.

The genes are TRBV19 and TRBJ1-5; 7 bases align to TRBD1. CDR3 length equals 18 residues. After removal of 5 bases from V and 1 base from J, the junction contained 14 bases not matched to a gene. The germline V gene has CDR1 LNHDA and CDR2 SQIVND (reference sequence). CDR3 nucleotide sequence: TGTGCCAGTAGTGCCCACTGGGACAGCCCGGAAAGCAATCAGCCCCAGCATTTT. Translated, it gives CASSAHWDSPESNQPQHF.